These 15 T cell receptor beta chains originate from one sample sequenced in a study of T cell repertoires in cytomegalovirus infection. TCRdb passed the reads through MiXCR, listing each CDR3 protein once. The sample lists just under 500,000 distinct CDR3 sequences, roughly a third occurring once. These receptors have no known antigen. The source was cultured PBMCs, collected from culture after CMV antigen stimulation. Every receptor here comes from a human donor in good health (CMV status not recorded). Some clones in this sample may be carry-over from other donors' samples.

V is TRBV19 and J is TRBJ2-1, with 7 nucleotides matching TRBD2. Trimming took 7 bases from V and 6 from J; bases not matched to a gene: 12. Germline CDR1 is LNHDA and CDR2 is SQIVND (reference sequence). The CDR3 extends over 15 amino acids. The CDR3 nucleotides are TGTGCCAGTACAGCGGGCGGGAGCGCTTCCAATGAGCAGTTCTTC. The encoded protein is CASTAGGSASNEQFF.

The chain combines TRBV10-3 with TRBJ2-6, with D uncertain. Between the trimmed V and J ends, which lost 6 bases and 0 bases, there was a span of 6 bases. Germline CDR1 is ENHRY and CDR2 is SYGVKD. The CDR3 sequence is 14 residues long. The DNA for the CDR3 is TGTGCCATCAGGGGAAGCTCTGGGGCCAACGTCCTGACTTTC. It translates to CAIRGSSGANVLTF.

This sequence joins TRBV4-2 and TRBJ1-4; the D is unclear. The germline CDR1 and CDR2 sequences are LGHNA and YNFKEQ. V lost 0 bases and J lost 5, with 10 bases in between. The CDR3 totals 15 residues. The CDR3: CASSQDETGNEKLFF. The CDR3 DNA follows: TGTGCCAGCAGCCAAGATGAGACGGGGAATGAAAAACTGTTTTTT.

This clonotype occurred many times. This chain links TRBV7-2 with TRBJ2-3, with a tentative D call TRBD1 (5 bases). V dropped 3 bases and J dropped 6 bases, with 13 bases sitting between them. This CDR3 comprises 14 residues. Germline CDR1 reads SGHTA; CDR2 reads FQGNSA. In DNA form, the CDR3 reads TGTGCCAGCAGCTTCTCTGGGGCCCTGGATACGCAGTATTTT. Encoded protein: CASSFSGALDTQYF.

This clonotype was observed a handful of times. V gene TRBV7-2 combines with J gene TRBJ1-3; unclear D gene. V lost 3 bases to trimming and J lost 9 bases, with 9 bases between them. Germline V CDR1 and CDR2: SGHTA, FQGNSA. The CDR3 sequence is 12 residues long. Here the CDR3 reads CASSFLGGTIYF. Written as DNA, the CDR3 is TGTGCCAGCAGCTTTCTCGGAGGCACCATATATTTT.

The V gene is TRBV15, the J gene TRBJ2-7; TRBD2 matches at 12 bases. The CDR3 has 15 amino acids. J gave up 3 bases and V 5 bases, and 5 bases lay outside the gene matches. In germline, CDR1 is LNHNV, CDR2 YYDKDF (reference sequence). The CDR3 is CATSFGTSGLYEQYF. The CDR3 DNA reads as TGTGCCACCAGCTTTGGGACTAGCGGGCTCTACGAGCAGTACTTC.

CDR3 amino acids: CASSRESSSYNEQFF. DNA for the CDR3: TGTGCCAGCAGTAGAGAGAGCAGCTCCTACAATGAGCAGTTCTTC. The chain links TRBV6-2 or TRBV6-3 to TRBJ2-1; D remains unclear. Germline values: CDR1 MNHEY, CDR2 SVGEGT. The CDR3 contains 15 residues. V was clipped by 5 bases and J by 0 bases, with 11 bases between them.

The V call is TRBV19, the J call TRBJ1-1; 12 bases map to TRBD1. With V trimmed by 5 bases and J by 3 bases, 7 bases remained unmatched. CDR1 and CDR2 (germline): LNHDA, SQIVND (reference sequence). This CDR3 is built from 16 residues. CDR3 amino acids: CASSPRDRGRYTEAFF. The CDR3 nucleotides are TGTGCCAGTAGTCCCCGGGACAGGGGGCGTTACACTGAAGCTTTCTTT.

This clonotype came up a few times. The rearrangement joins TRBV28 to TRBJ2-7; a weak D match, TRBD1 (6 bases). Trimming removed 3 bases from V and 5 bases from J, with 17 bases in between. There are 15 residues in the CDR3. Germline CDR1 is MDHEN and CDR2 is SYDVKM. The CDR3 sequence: CASSFLEQGTHEQYF. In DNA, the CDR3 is TGTGCCAGCAGTTTTCTGGAACAGGGTACCCACGAGCAGTACTTC.

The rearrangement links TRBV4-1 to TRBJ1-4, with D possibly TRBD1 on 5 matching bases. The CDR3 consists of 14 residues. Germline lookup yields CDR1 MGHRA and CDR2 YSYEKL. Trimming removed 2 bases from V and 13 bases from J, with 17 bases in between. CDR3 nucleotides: TGCGCCAGCAGCCAAAGCTATGGGGCTGGGGGACTGTTTTTT. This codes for CASSQSYGAGGLFF.

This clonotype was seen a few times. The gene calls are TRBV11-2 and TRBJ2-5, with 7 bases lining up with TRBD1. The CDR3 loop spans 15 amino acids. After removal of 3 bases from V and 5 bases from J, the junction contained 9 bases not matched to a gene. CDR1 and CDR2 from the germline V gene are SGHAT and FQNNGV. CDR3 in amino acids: CASSFGAGGWETQYF. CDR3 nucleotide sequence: TGTGCCAGCAGCTTTGGGGCAGGGGGATGGGAGACCCAGTACTTC.

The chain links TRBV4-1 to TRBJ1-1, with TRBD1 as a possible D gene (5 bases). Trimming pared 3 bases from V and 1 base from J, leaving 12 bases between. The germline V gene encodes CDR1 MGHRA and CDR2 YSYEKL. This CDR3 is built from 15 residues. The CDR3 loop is CASSQSGRQNTEAFF. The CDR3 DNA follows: TGCGCCAGCAGCCAGTCGGGACGGCAGAACACTGAAGCTTTCTTT.

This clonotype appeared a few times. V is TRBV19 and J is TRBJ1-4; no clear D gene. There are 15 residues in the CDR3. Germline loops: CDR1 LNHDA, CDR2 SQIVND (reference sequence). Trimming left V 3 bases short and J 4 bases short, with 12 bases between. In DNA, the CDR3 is TGTGCCAGTAGTATTTGGGCAGCGGATAATGAAAAACTGTTTTTT. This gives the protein CASSIWAADNEKLFF. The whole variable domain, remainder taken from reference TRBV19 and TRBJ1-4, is DGGITQSPKYLFRKEGQNVTLSCEQNLNHDAMYWYRQDPGQGLRLIYYSQIVNDFQKGDIAEGYSVSREKKESFPLTVTSAQKNPTAFYLCASSIWAADNEKLFFGSGTQLSVL.

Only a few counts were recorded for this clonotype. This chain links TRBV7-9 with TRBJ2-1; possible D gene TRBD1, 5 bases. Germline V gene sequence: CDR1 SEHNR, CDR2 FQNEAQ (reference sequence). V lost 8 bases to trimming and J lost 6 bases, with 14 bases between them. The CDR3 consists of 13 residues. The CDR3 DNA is TGTGCCAGCGGCACCCAGGGTTCCAATGAGCAGTTCTTC. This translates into CASGTQGSNEQFF. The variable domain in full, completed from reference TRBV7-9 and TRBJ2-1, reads DTGVSQNPRHKITKRGQNVTFRCDPISEHNRLYWYRQTLGQGPEFLTYFQNEAQLEKSRLLSDRFSAERPKGSFSTLEIQRTEQGDSAMYLCASGTQGSNEQFFGPGTRLTVL.

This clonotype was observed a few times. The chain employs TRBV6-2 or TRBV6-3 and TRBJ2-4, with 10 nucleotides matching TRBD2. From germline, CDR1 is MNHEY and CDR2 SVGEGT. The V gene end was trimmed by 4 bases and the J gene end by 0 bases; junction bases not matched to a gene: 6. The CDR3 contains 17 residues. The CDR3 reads CASSSRTSGVAKNIQYF. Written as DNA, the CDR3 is TGTGCCAGCAGTTCAAGGACTAGCGGAGTAGCCAAAAACATTCAGTACTTC.